The subject of this entry is one T cell receptor (beta chain). This clonotype was detected many times. The clone's antigen remains unknown. Base qualities are missing; no much larger clone stands one base away. The sample comes from a study of T cell repertoires in cytomegalovirus infection (dated by TCRdb to the late 2010s). In the study overall: Donor HLA type was relevant to the analysis, because carriage of CMV infection together with the matching HLA type was indicated by public TCR beta signatures.

What the study reported, not specific to this receptor: The ex vivo response was dominated by HLA-C-restricted CMV-specific TCR beta clonotypes, which also provided the single most frequent clonotype in two of eight donors. In both this cohort and an independent cohort of 350 or so donors, the cumulative frequency of public TCR beta family members distinguished carriers of CMV infection plus the relevant HLA type.

V lost 7 bases and J lost 2 bases, and the count of bases not matched to a germline gene is 11. Reading the germline V gene gives CDR1 SGHVS and CDR2 FQNEAQ. The CDR3 numbers 17 residues from cysteine through phenylalanine. Only CDR3 DNA is held: 51 bases, read in frame from base 1. These reads were obtained on an Illumina HiSeq 1500. TCRdb handled the public reads itself, with Q25 trimming in fastp and clone calling in MiXCR, and kept productive beta chains. Duplicate CDR3 protein sequences are folded into a single record with the most common DNA and genes. For this sample the table gives about 490,000 distinct CDR3 sequences, of which 16% were detected only once. The ten largest make up 20% to 30% of the sample.

The sequence is built from TRBV7-8 and TRBJ2-3; 11 central bases correspond to TRBD2. The clonotype was recovered from a human donor in good health (CMV status not recorded). Some clones in this sample may be carry-over from other donors' samples. The sequenced sample was CD8+ T cells from PBMCs. Read as DNA, the sequence is TGTGCCAGCACTGAATCGGTAGCGGGAGGGTACACAGATACGCAGTATTTT. This gives the protein CASTESVAGGYTDTQYF.